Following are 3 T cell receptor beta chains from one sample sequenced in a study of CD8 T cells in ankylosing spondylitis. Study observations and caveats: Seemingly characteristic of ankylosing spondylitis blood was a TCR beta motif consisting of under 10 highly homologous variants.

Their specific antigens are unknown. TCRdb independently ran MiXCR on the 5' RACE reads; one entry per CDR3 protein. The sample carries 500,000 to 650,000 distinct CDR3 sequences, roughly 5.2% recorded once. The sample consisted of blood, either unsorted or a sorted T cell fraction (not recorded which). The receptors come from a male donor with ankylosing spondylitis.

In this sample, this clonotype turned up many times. CDR3 residues: CASSHGWSGSYEQYF. As DNA, the CDR3 is TGTGCCAGCAGCCACGGGTGGAGCGGGAGTTACGAGCAGTACTTC. This chain uses TRBV7-2 with TRBJ2-7; TRBD2 aligns across 8 bases. Germline trimming cut 5 bases from V and 4 bases from J; bases unmatched to any gene: 10. CDR3 size: 15 residues. In germline, CDR1 is SGHTA, CDR2 FQGNSA.

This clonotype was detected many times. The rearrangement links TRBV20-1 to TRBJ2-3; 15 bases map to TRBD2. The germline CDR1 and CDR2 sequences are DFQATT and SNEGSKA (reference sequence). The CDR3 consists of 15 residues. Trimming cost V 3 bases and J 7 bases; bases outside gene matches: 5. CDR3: CSASGGTSGRNTQYF. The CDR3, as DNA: TGCAGTGCTAGTGGTGGGACTAGCGGGAGGAATACGCAGTATTTT.

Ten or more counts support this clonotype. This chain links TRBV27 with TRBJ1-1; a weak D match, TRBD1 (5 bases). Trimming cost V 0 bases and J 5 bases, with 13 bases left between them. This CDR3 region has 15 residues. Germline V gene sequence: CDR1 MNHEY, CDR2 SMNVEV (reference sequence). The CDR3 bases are TGTGCCAGCAGTTTATCGTTCGGGGGTTGGACTGAAGCTTTCTTT. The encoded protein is CASSLSFGGWTEAFF.